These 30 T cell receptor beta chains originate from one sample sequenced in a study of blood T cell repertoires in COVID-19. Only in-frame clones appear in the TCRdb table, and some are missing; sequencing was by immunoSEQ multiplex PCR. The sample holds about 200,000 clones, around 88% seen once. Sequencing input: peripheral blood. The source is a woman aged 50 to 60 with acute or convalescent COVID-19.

CDR3 amino acids: CASSFPSTGTLSTGYEQYF. In nucleotides, the CDR3 is TGTGCCAGCAGTTTCCCCTCCACCGGGACACTTTCGACGGGCTACGAGCAGTACTTC. The rearrangement uses TRBV28 and TRBJ2-7; D is possibly TRBD1 (6 bases). Per the germline V gene, CDR1 is MDHEN and CDR2 is SYDVKM. The CDR3 spans 19 residues. Trimming stripped 3 bases from V and 3 bases from J, with 27 bases between.

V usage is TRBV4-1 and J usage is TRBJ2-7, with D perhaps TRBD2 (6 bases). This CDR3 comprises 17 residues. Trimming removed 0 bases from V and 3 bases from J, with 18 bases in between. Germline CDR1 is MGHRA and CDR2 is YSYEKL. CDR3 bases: TGCGCCAGCAGCCAAGAGTCGGTCGAATGGCGGGACTACGAGCAGTACTTC. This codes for CASSQESVEWRDYEQYF.

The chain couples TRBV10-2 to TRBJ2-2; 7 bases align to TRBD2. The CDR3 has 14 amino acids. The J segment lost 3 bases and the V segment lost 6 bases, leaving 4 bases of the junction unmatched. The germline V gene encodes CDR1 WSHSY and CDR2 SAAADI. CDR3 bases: TGCGCCAGCAGCGTAGGGAGGGACACCGGGGAGCTGTTTTTT. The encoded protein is CASSVGRDTGELFF.

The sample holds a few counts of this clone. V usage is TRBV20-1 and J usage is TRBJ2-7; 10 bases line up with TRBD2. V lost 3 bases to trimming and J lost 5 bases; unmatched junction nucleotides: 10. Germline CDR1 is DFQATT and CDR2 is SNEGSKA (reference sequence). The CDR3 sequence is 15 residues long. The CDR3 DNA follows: TGCAGTGCTAGTCCGGGGGCTAGCGGGAGCCACGAGCAGTACTTC. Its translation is CSASPGASGSHEQYF.

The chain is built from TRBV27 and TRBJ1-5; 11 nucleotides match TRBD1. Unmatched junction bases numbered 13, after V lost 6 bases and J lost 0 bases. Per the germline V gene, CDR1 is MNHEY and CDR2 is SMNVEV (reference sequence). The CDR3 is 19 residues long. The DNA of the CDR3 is TGTGCCAGCAGCCTGTATTGGACAGGGGGCCAACTTAGCAATCAGCCCCAGCATTTT. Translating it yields CASSLYWTGGQLSNQPQHF.

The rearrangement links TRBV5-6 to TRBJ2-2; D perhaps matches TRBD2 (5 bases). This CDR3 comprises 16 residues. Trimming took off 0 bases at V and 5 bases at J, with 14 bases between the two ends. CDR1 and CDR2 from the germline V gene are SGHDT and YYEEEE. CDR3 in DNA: TGTGCCAGCAGCTTGGGGCTAGCTGGCAGGACCGGGGAGCTGTTTTTT. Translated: CASSLGLAGRTGELFF. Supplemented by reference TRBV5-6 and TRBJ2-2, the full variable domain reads DAGVTQSPTHLIKTRGQQVTLRCSPKSGHDTVSWYQQALGQGPQFIFQYYEEEERQRGNFPDRFSGHQFPNYSSELNVNALLLGDSALYLCASSLGLAGRTGELFFGEGSRLTVL.

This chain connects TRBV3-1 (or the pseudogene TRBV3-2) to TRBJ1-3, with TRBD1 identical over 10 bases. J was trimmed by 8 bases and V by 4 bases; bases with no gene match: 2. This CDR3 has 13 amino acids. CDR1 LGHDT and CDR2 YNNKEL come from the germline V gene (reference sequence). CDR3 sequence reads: CASSPGQGYTIYF. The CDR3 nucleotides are TGTGCCAGCAGCCCGGGACAGGGGTACACCATATATTTT.

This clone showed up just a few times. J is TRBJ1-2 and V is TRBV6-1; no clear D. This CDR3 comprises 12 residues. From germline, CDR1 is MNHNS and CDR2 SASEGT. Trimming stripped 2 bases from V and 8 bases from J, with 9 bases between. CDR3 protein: CASSENREGYTF. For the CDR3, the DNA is TGTGCCAGCAGTGAAAACCGGGAGGGCTACACCTTC.

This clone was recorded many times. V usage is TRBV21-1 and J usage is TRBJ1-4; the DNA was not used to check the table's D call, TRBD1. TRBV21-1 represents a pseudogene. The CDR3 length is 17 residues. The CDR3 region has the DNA TGTGCCAGCAGCAAAAAAGGGGCAGGGGGCACGAGTGAAAAACTGTTTTTT. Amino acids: CASSKKGAGGTSEKLFF.

The CDR3 here is CSVATTGAQGAGELFF. CDR3 in DNA: TGCAGCGTCGCTACGACGGGGGCCCAGGGGGCCGGGGAGCTGTTTTTT. The chain combines TRBV29-1 with TRBJ2-2, with D perhaps TRBD1 (7 bases). The CDR3 spans 16 residues. Germline values: CDR1 SQVTM, CDR2 ANQGSEA. Deletions cut 6 bases from V and 6 bases from J, with 23 bases between.

Here the CDR3 DNA reads TGCGCCAGCAGTGAGTCTTTCATAGGTGGGACAGCGCTACCCGGGGAGCTGTTTTTT. Its translation: CASSESFIGGTALPGELFF. This chain connects TRBV10-1 to TRBJ2-2, with 7 nucleotides matching TRBD1. The ends lost 0 bases at V and 6 bases at J; junction bases unmatched: 16. Germline V CDR1 and CDR2: WNHNN, SYGVQD (reference sequence). The CDR3 consists of 19 residues.

The CDR3 DNA reads as TGTGCCAGCAGCTTGGGTGGGACAGGGAAGTTGGGAAATGAGCAGTTCTTC. This gives the protein CASSLGGTGKLGNEQFF. The chain combines TRBV5-4 with TRBJ2-1; 9 nucleotides agree with TRBD1. V gave up 0 bases and J gave up 7 bases; unmatched junction bases: 11. The CDR3 loop spans 17 amino acids. Germline lookup yields CDR1 SGHNT and CDR2 YYREEE (reference sequence).

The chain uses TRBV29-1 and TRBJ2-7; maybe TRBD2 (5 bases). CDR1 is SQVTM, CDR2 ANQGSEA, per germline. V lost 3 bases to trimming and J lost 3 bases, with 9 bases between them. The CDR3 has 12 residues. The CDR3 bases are TGCAGCGTTGAGATCGGGATCTACGAGCAGTACTTC. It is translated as CSVEIGIYEQYF.

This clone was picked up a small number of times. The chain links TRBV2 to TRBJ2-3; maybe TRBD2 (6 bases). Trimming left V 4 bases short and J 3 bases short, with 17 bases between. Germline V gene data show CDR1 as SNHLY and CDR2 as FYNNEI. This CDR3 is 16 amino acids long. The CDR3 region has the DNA TGTGCCAGCAGTGCCTCCGAGGGGACTCCGACAGATACGCAGTATTTT. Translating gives CASSASEGTPTDTQYF. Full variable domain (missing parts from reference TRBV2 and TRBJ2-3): EPEVTQTPSHQVTQMGQEVILRCVPISNHLYFYWYRQILGQKVEFLVSFYNNEISEKSEIFDDQFSVERPDGSNFTLKIRSTKLEDSAMYFCASSASEGTPTDTQYFGPGTRLTVL.

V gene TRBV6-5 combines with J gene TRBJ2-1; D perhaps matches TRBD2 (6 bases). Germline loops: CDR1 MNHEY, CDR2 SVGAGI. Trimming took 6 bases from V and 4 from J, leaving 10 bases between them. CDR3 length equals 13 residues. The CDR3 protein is CASSRDLYNEQFF. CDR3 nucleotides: TGTGCCAGCAGCCGGGACTTATACAATGAGCAGTTCTTC.

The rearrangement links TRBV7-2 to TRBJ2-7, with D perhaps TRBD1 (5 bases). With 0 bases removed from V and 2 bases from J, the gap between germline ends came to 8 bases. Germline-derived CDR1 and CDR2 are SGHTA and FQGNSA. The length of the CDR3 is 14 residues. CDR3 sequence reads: CASSLAVGPYEQYF. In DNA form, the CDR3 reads TGTGCCAGCAGCTTAGCGGTGGGGCCCTACGAGCAGTACTTC.

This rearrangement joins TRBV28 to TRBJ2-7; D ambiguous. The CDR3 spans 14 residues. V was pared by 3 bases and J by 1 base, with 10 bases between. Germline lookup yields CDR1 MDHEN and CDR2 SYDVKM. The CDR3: CASSFLGSSYEQYF. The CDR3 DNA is TGTGCCAGCAGTTTTCTGGGCAGTTCCTACGAGCAGTACTTC.

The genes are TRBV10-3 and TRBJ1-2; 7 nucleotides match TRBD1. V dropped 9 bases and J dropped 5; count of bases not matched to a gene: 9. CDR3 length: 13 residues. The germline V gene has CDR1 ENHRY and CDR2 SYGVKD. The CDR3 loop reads CAIQGGSQYGYTF. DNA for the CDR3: TGTGCCATTCAGGGGGGCAGTCAGTATGGCTACACCTTC.

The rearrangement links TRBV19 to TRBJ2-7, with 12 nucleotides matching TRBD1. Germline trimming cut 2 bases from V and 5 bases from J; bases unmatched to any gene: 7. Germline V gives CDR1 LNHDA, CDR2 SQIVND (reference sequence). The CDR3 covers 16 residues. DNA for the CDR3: TGTGCCAGTAGTATATCAGGGACAGGGGGCATCAACGAGCAGTACTTC. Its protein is CASSISGTGGINEQYF.

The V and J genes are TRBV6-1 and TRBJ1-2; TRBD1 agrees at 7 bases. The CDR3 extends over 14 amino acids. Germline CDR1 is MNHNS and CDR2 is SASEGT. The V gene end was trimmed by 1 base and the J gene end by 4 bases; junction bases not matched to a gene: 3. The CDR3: CASSEEQGLYGYTF. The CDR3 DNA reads TGTGCCAGCAGTGAAGAACAGGGGCTCTATGGCTACACCTTC.

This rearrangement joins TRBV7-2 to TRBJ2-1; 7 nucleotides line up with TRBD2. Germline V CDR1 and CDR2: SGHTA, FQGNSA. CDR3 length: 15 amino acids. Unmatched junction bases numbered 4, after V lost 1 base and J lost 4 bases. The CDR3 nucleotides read TGTGCCAGCAGCTTAGAAGGTAGCGGGTACAATGAGCAGTTCTTC. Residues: CASSLEGSGYNEQFF. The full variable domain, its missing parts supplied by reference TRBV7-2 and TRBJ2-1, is GAGVSQSPSNKVTEKGKDVELRCDPISGHTALYWYRQSLGQGLEFLIYFQGNSAPDKSGLPSDRFSAERTGGSVSTLTIQRTQQEDSAVYLCASSLEGSGYNEQFFGPGTRLTVL.

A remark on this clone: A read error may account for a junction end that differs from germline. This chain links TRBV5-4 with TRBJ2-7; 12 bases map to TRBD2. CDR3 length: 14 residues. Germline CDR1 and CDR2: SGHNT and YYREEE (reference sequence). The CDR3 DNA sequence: TGTGCCAGCAGCTTGGTGCTAGCGGGAGGGCCGGAGGCTTTC. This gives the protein CASSLVLAGGPEAF. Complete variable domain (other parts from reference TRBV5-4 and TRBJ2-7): ETGVTQSPTHLIKTRGQQVTLRCSSQSGHNTVSWYQQALGQGPQFIFQYYREEENGRGNFPPRFSGLQFPNYSSELNVNALELDDSALYLCASSLVLAGGPEAFGPGTRLTVT.

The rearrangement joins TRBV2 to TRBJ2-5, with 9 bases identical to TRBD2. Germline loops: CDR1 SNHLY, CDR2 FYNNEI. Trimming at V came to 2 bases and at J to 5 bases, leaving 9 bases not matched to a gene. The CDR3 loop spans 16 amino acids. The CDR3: CASSERASGIRETQYF. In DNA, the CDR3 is TGTGCCAGCAGTGAACGCGCTAGCGGGATACGGGAGACCCAGTACTTC.

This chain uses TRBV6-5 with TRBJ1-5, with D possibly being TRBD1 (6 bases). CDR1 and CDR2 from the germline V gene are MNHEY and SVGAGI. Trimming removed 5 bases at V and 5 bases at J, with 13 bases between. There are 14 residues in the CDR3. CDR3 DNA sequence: TGTGCCAGCAGTAACCGACAGGCCGATCAGCCCCAGCATTTT. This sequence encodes CASSNRQADQPQHF.

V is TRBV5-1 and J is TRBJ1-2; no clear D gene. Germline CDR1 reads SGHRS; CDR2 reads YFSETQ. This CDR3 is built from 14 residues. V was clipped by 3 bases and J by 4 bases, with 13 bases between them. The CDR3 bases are TGCGCCAGCAGCTCTGGAGGATCTTTCTATGGCTACACCTTC. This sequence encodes CASSSGGSFYGYTF.

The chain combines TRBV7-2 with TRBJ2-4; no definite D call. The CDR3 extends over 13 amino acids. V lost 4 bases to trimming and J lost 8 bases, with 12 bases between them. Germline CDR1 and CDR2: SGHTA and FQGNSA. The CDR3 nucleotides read TGTGCCAGCAGCTCCCCTATCTTGGACATTCAGTACTTC. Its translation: CASSSPILDIQYF.

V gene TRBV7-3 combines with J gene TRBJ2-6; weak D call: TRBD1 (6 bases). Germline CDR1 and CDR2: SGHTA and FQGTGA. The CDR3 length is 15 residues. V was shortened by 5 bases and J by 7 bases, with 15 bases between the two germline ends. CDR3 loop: CASSPDRLRANVLTF. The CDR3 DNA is TGTGCCAGCAGCCCCGACAGGTTACGAGCCAACGTCCTGACTTTC. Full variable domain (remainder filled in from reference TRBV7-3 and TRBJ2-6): GAGVSQTPSNKVTEKGKYVELRCDPISGHTALYWYRQSLGQGPEFLIYFQGTGAADDSGLPNDRFFAVRPEGSVSTLKIQRTERGDSAVYLCASSPDRLRANVLTFGAGSRLTVL.

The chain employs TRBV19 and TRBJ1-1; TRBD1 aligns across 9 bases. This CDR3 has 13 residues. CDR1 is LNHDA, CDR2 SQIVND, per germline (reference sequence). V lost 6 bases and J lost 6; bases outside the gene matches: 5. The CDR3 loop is CASSGQGFAEAFF. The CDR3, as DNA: TGTGCCAGTAGCGGACAGGGGTTCGCTGAAGCTTTCTTT.

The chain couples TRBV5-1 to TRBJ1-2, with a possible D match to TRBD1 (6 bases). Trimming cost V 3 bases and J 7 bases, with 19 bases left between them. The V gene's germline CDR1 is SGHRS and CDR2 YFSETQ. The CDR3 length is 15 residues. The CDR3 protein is CASSSLIQGSSGYTF. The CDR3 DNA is TGCGCCAGCAGCTCATTGATACAGGGATCTAGTGGCTACACCTTC.

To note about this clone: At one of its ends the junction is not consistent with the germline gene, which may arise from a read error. The CDR3 DNA reads TGTGCCAGCAGCCTAGCGGGAGAATGGTATGAGCAGTTCTTC. It encodes CASSLAGEWYEQFF. The chain employs TRBV7-2 and TRBJ2-1, with 10 bases identical to TRBD2. The CDR3 is 14 residues long. Germline lookup yields CDR1 SGHTA and CDR2 FQGNSA.